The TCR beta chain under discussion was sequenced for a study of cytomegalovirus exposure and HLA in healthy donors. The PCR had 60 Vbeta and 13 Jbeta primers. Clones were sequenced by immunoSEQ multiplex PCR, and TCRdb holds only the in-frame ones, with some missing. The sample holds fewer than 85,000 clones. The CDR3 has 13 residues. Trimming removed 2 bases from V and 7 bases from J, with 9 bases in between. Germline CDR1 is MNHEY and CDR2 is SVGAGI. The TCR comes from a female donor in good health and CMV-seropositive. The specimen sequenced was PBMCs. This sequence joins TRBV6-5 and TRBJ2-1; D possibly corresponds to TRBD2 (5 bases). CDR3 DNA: TGTGCCAGCAGTTACGGCGGCGGGAATGAGCAGTTCTTC. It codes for CASSYGGGNEQFF.